The next 27 T cell receptor beta chains were all read from a single sample in a study of regulatory T cells in long-lasting Graves disease. Specified time point: newly diagnosed GD, antithyroid drugs for less than 3 months. From RNA extracted from PBMCs, the TCR library was made. iRepertoire HTBI primers and Arm-PCR of CDR3 regions built TCR beta libraries. TCRdb used MiXCR to reprocess the multiplex PCR reads, holding one entry per CDR3 protein. Of about 310,000 distinct CDR3 sequences in the sample, roughly 18% were seen once. The sample was peripheral blood mononuclear cells (PBMCs), taken at new diagnosis, from a patient treated with antithyroid drugs. These receptor sequences come from a female donor with Graves disease.

This clonotype was observed many times. The chain employs TRBV7-2 and TRBJ2-7, with TRBD1 as a possible D gene (5 bases). The germline V gene encodes CDR1 SGHTA and CDR2 FQGNSA. The CDR3 runs 12 residues. V was shortened by 5 bases and J by 6 bases, with 11 bases between the two germline ends. The chain's CDR3 is CASSLTVSEQYF. Here the CDR3 DNA reads TGTGCCAGCAGCCTGACAGTTTCCGAGCAGTACTTC.

The gene calls are TRBV6-2 or TRBV6-3 and TRBJ1-1, with D unclear. The germline V gene has CDR1 MNHEY and CDR2 SVGEGT. Between the trimmed V and J ends, which lost 6 bases and 1 base, there was a span of 9 bases. The CDR3 is made up of 13 amino acids. The CDR3 loop reads CASRSPGNTEAFF. Here the CDR3 DNA reads TGTGCCAGCAGATCACCGGGGAACACTGAAGCTTTCTTT.

This clonotype has at least ten counts. This chain uses TRBV3-1 with TRBJ2-5; no firm D call. V lost 1 base and J lost 5, with 5 bases in between. Germline V gene sequence: CDR1 LGHDT, CDR2 YNNKEL (reference sequence). The CDR3 runs 12 residues. For the CDR3, the DNA is TGTGCCAGCAGCCAAGCGAGGGAGACCCAGTACTTC. Translation: CASSQARETQYF.

With regard to this clonotype: Being one base from a much bigger clone, this may be a read error. V is TRBV12-3 or TRBV12-4 and J is TRBJ1-2, with 7 bases aligning to TRBD1. The CDR3 covers 13 residues. The CDR3 nucleotides read TGTGCCAGCAGCCTGGGACAGCGCTATGGCAACACCTTC. It encodes CASSLGQRYGNTF.

This chain connects TRBV15 to TRBJ1-5; D might be TRBD1 (5 bases). Trimming pared 2 bases from V and 5 bases from J, leaving 16 bases between. Germline V lookup: CDR1 LNHNV, CDR2 YYDKDF (reference sequence). The CDR3 runs to 16 residues. CDR3 nucleotide sequence: TGTGCCACCAGCAGACCGGAGGGACTGGGCGATCAGCCCCAGCATTTT. It translates to CATSRPEGLGDQPQHF.

This clonotype was seen many times. The J gene is TRBJ1-5, the V gene TRBV28; D not certain. Trimming removed 7 bases at V and 7 bases at J, with 11 bases between. The CDR3 contains 12 residues. Germline V gene sequence: CDR1 MDHEN, CDR2 SYDVKM. Here the CDR3 reads CASTIVRQPQHF. The CDR3 coding sequence is TGTGCCAGCACTATTGTTCGGCAGCCCCAGCATTTT.

The genes are TRBV19 and TRBJ1-1; no clear D gene. The V gene's germline CDR1 is LNHDA and CDR2 SQIVND (reference sequence). The CDR3 has 11 residues. V lost 3 bases, J lost 8 bases, and 7 bases lay in between. Written as DNA, the CDR3 is TGTGCCAGTAGTATCCCTGCCGAAGCTTTCTTT. It translates to CASSIPAEAFF.

This clonotype was detected a few times. The genes are TRBV6-1 and TRBJ2-7; TRBD1 agrees at 8 bases. The V gene end was trimmed by 6 bases and the J gene end by 5 bases; junction bases not matched to a gene: 12. The CDR3 spans 15 residues. In germline, CDR1 is MNHNS, CDR2 SASEGT. In DNA form, the CDR3 reads TGTGCCAGCAGATTCCCAGGACAGGGATCCAACGAGCAGTACTTC. This codes for CASRFPGQGSNEQYF.

This clonotype was picked up many times. The V gene is TRBV28, the J gene TRBJ2-7; D is unresolved. Germline-derived CDR1 and CDR2 are MDHEN and SYDVKM. V lost 3 bases to trimming and J lost 0 bases, with 18 bases between them. This CDR3 spans 17 amino acids. The CDR3 spells CASSFPMTGRSSYEQYF. As DNA, the CDR3 is TGTGCCAGCAGTTTCCCCATGACTGGAAGGAGCTCCTACGAGCAGTACTTC.

At least ten counts were recorded for this clonotype. The CDR3 nucleotides read TGTGCCAGCAGCCCCGAGGGCCGATTGAACACTGAAGCTTTCTTT. As protein: CASSPEGRLNTEAFF. This rearrangement joins TRBV12-3 or TRBV12-4 to TRBJ1-1; no clear D gene. This CDR3 is built from 15 residues. Trimming removed 6 bases from V and 0 bases from J, with 14 bases in between.

The sample holds many counts of this clonotype. The chain joins TRBV12-3 or TRBV12-4 to TRBJ2-7; D is undetermined. V lost 5 bases to trimming and J lost 4 bases, with 12 bases between them. CDR3 size: 13 residues. The CDR3 loop reads CASSPNMEYEQYF. In DNA form, the CDR3 reads TGTGCCAGCAGTCCGAATATGGAGTACGAGCAGTACTTC.

V is TRBV6-2 or TRBV6-3 and J is TRBJ2-5; 9 bases are a match to TRBD2. With V trimmed by 6 bases and J by 2 bases, 4 bases remained unmatched. The CDR3 has 14 residues. CDR1 is MNHEY, CDR2 SVGEGT, per germline. The CDR3 nucleotides are TGTGCCAGCAGGATGACTAGCGGACAAGAGACCCAGTACTTC. Protein: CASRMTSGQETQYF.

This clonotype appeared many times. The chain combines TRBV11-3 with TRBJ1-1; 7 bases map to TRBD1. CDR1 is SGHNT and CDR2 is YENEEA in the germline V gene. The J segment lost 1 base and the V segment lost 4 bases, leaving 9 bases of the junction unmatched. This CDR3 is 16 amino acids long. The CDR3 sequence: CASSSRQGSTNTEAFF. Written as DNA, the CDR3 is TGTGCCAGCAGCTCCCGACAGGGTAGCACGAACACTGAAGCTTTCTTT.

This clonotype was detected many times. The chain links TRBV10-3 to TRBJ2-1, with 12 bases matching TRBD1. The V segment lost 6 bases and the J segment 2 bases; nucleotides outside the gene matches: 2. Germline V CDR1 and CDR2: ENHRY, SYGVKD. The CDR3 is 15 residues long. Written as DNA, the CDR3 is TGTGCCATCAGCGGGACAGGGGGCACCTACAATGAGCAGTTCTTC. Protein product: CAISGTGGTYNEQFF.

Ten or more counts support this clonotype. The chain uses TRBV19 and TRBJ1-1; D is ambiguous. CDR1 LNHDA and CDR2 SQIVND come from the germline V gene (reference sequence). The CDR3 extends over 14 amino acids. Trimming cost V 4 bases and J 5 bases, with 14 bases left between them. The CDR3 DNA sequence: TGTGCCAGTAGTAGTCGTGGGGTCCGGACTGAAGCTTTCTTT. Translating it yields CASSSRGVRTEAFF.

With respect to this clonotype: A far larger clone is off by one base, so a read error is likely. The CDR3 region is CASSGSTSFYEQFF. The CDR3 bases are TGTGCCAGCAGTGGGTCTACCTCTTTCTACGAGCAGTTCTTC. The chain employs TRBV2 and TRBJ2-1; D uncertain. Germline V gene data show CDR1 as SNHLY and CDR2 as FYNNEI. Trimming shortened V by 4 bases and J by 10 bases, and 17 bases separated the two germline ends. The CDR3 is 14 residues long.

The chain links TRBV28 to TRBJ2-7, with 12 bases that match TRBD1. Trimming cost V 6 bases and J 5 bases; bases outside gene matches: 8. Germline V CDR1 and CDR2: MDHEN, SYDVKM. The CDR3 has 15 amino acids. The CDR3 DNA follows: TGTGCCAGCAGCCAGGGGACAGGGGGCTTCCACGAGCAGTACTTC. This gives the protein CASSQGTGGFHEQYF.

This clonotype came up a few times. V and J are TRBV4-1 and TRBJ2-7, with D tentatively TRBD1 or TRBD2 (5 bases each). The V gene's germline CDR1 is MGHRA and CDR2 YSYEKL. Trimming stripped 1 base from V and 4 bases from J, with 11 bases between. This CDR3 is 14 amino acids long. The DNA of the CDR3 is TGCGCCAGCAGCCAAGTTCAGGGAGTTTACGAGCAGTACTTC. It specifies CASSQVQGVYEQYF.

This clonotype came up many times. This chain links TRBV13 with TRBJ2-2; D gene ambiguous. The CDR3 sequence is 17 residues long. Trimming left V 5 bases short and J 0 bases short, with 16 bases between. Looked up from germline, CDR1 is PRHDT and CDR2 is FYEKMQ (reference sequence). The CDR3 bases are TGTGCCAGCAGCGGAGCCGACTTCCTCGCGAACACCGGGGAGCTGTTTTTT. This gives the protein CASSGADFLANTGELFF. Based on the CDR3 plus reference TRBV13 and TRBJ2-2, the full variable domain is AAGVIQSPRHLIKEKRETATLKCYPIPRHDTVYWYQQGPGQDPQFLISFYEKMQSDKGSIPDRFSAQQFSDYHSELNMSSLELGDSALYFCASSGADFLANTGELFFGEGSRLTVL.

This clonotype was detected ten times or more. The CDR3 DNA follows: TGTGCCAGTAGGGGACAGGCCCCTAACCGTGGCTACACCTTC. Protein sequence: CASRGQAPNRGYTF. This sequence joins TRBV19 and TRBJ1-2; the match to TRBD1 covers 8 bases. V trimming: 6 bases; J trimming: 7 bases; junction bases outside the gene matches: 10. Germline CDR1 LNHDA, CDR2 SQIVND (reference sequence). This CDR3 comprises 14 residues.

Remarks on this clonotype: This may come from a read error, since a much larger clone is one base off. V is TRBV20-1 and J is TRBJ1-1; TRBD1 might be the D (5 bases). The germline CDR1 and CDR2 sequences are DFQATT and SNEGSKA (reference sequence). This CDR3 has 15 amino acids. Here the CDR3 reads CSVRERDAGGTEAFF. The CDR3 DNA sequence: TGCAGTGTTAGAGAGAGAGACGCCGGGGGGACTGAAGCTTTCTTT.

This clonotype has at least ten counts. This chain joins TRBV11-2 and TRBJ2-7; tentatively, D is TRBD2 (5 bases). The germline gives CDR1 SGHAT, CDR2 FQNNGV. The CDR3 has 14 residues. V was shortened by 2 bases and J by 5 bases, with 13 bases between the two germline ends. CDR3 residues: CASSLLTRSDEQYF. The CDR3 coding sequence is TGTGCCAGCAGCTTACTTACTAGAAGCGACGAGCAGTACTTC. Full variable domain (rest looked up from reference TRBV11-2 and TRBJ2-7): EAGVAQSPRYKIIEKRQSVAFWCNPISGHATLYWYQQILGQGPKLLIQFQNNGVVDDSQLPKDRFSAERLKGVDSTLKIQPAKLEDSAVYLCASSLLTRSDEQYFGPGTRLTVT.

This clonotype turned up a few times. An end of the junction does not agree with germline; a read error may underlie this. V is TRBV28 and J is TRBJ2-2; maybe TRBD2 (7 bases). From germline, CDR1 is MDHEN and CDR2 SYDVKM. The CDR3 is 15 residues long. The CDR3: CASSLSCPGGGEPFF. The DNA for the CDR3 is TGTGCCAGCAGTTTGTCGTGCCCGGGGGGCGGGGAGCCGTTTTTT.

The chain employs TRBV5-6 and TRBJ2-7; TRBD1 agrees at 12 bases. The CDR3 is made up of 15 amino acids. Germline V gene lookup returns CDR1 SGHDT and CDR2 YYEEEE. V trimming: 0 bases; J trimming: 6 bases; junction bases outside the gene matches: 4. CDR3 sequence reads: CASSLAGQGAPEQYF. CDR3 nucleotide sequence: TGTGCCAGCAGCTTGGCGGGACAGGGGGCACCCGAGCAGTACTTC. The whole variable domain, remainder taken from reference TRBV5-6 and TRBJ2-7, is DAGVTQSPTHLIKTRGQQVTLRCSPKSGHDTVSWYQQALGQGPQFIFQYYEEEERQRGNFPDRFSGHQFPNYSSELNVNALLLGDSALYLCASSLAGQGAPEQYFGPGTRLTVT.

Ten or more counts support this clonotype. The gene calls are TRBV10-3 and TRBJ2-7; perhaps TRBD1 as D (7 bases). This CDR3 has 15 residues. Trimming removed 4 bases at V and 2 bases at J, with 15 bases between. CDR1 and CDR2 from the germline V gene are ENHRY and SYGVKD. CDR3 region: CAISGSDREAYEQYF. The CDR3 coding sequence is TGTGCCATCAGTGGTAGTGACAGGGAGGCCTACGAGCAGTACTTC.

This clonotype was recorded at least ten times. V gene TRBV27 combines with J gene TRBJ2-1; the D gene is possibly TRBD1 (5 bases). V was shortened by 6 bases and J by 2 bases, with 11 bases between the two germline ends. The germline gives CDR1 MNHEY, CDR2 SMNVEV (reference sequence). There are 14 residues in the CDR3. In nucleotides, the CDR3 is TGTGCCAGCAGCGAACAGGTGACCTACAATGAGCAGTTCTTC. Translating it yields CASSEQVTYNEQFF.

This clonotype has only a few counts. The chain links TRBV11-1 to TRBJ2-3; D might be TRBD2 (6 bases). The ends were cut back, 2 bases at V and 3 bases at J, with 21 bases in the middle. Germline loops: CDR1 SGHAT, CDR2 FQDESV (reference sequence). CDR3 size: 18 residues. CDR3 nucleotide sequence: TGTGCCAGCAGCTTAAAGCGGGCTGAGGTGGTGGGGACAGATACGCAGTATTTT. Amino acid sequence: CASSLKRAEVVGTDTQYF.